The sequence of this T cell receptor (beta chain) was determined in a study of early T cells in non-severe SARS-CoV-2 infection. On the study more broadly: Alpha and beta chains were unpaired, from unsorted whole-blood bulk RNA. Study results and caveats: VDJdb matching skewed toward anti-spike CD8 responses, missing private and CD4 specificities.

This clonotype was observed a few times. The antigen is undetermined. The TCR library protocol was used to attach unique molecular identifiers. These identifiers were attached to individual cDNA molecules. MiXCR, applied by TCRdb to the 5' RACE reads, yields one record per CDR3 protein. The top ten hold less than 3.5% of the sample, which has 100,000 to 130,000 distinct CDR3 sequences, over 10% seen once. The CDR3 is made up of 16 amino acids. Germline V gene data show CDR1 as SGHNT and CDR2 as YYREEE (reference sequence). Trimming at V came to 0 bases and at J to 2 bases, leaving 3 bases not matched to a gene.

The chain joins TRBV5-4 to TRBJ2-7, with 12 bases lining up with TRBD2. The sequence came from an adult who was a healthcare worker with PCR-confirmed SARS-CoV-2 infection or an uninfected control (not recorded which). Sequencing was done on a sample of whole blood. The CDR3 spells CASSLGGLAGTYEQYF. In DNA, the CDR3 is TGTGCCAGCAGCTTGGGGGGACTAGCGGGTACCTACGAGCAGTACTTC.